This T cell receptor (beta chain) was identified in a study of identical twins. The study's findings and limits: Twin-shared out-of-frame alpha sequences were enriched for low generation probability. Conclusions were based on cross-sectional statistical analysis, without following the same donors.

A universal primer site was created by template switching, with the cDNA bearing unique molecular identifiers. Using its own MiXCR run on the 5' RACE reads, TCRdb lists one record per CDR3 protein. The data show some 320,000 distinct CDR3 sequences, roughly an eighth seen once. With regard to this clonotype: Its antigen is not known.

The CDR3 spans 16 residues. From germline, CDR1 is MNHEY and CDR2 SVGAGI. V shed 0 bases and J shed 5 bases, with 13 bases lying between them. The same sample was also studied in work on yellow fever vaccine responses in identical twins.

The chain couples TRBV6-5 to TRBJ2-2; the D gene is possibly TRBD1 (6 bases). This TCR came from a woman under 30 in good health. The specimen was CD8+ T cells sorted from blood. The CDR3 DNA is TGTGCCAGCAGTTACTCGAGCTCAGGGGAAACCGGGGAGCTGTTTTTT. Translating it yields CASSYSSSGETGELFF.